This TCR beta chain was identified in a study of response to subunit inactivated influenza vaccine (dated by TCRdb to the late 2010s). A note on the overall study: The study used deep quantitative T cell receptor repertoire profiling to track responses to a trivalent subunit inactivated influenza vaccine.

Summary of the overall study and its limitations: The authors proposed that each seasonal influenza vaccination may bring in only a limited number of new T cells.

CDR1 and CDR2 (SGHDN, FVKESK) derive from the germline V gene. Between the V and J ends, shortened by 5 bases and 4 bases respectively, the junction contains 21 bases. Including cysteine and phenylalanine, the CDR3 has 17 amino acids. Left in the record is the CDR3 DNA by itself, 51 bases read in frame from the first base. In its sample, this clonotype was seen many times. There is no known antigen for this receptor. Base qualities are not at hand, and no much larger clone is one base apart. Library construction relied on RT-PCR. TCRdb records Illumina HiSeq 2500 as the sequencer. The public reads were run again by TCRdb, first through fastp at Q25 and then through MiXCR, and only productive beta chains were kept. Each record represents a unique CDR3 protein, reported with the most common genes and DNA among its rows. The sample data list a few hundred thousand distinct CDR3 sequences, and approximately 15% of these were observed just once. The leading ten clones occupy 11% of the sample.

The source of this sequence is a man aged 45-65 years who received an inactivated influenza vaccine. Donor details come from another sample of the same person, matched by shared clones. The receptor chain draws on TRBV14 and TRBJ2-1; possibly the D gene is TRBD1, per 8 matching bases. Sequenced material: PBMCs from blood, taken roughly 12 days after vaccination. Here the CDR3 is given as CASSRHRGSGAYNEQFF. The sequenced DNA is TGTGCCAGCAGCAGACACAGGGGGAGCGGGGCTTACAATGAGCAGTTCTTC.